What follows are 19 T cell receptor beta chains derived from one specimen sequenced in a study of vaccination and CD4 T cells after COVID-19. No antigens are known for them. Sequencing of cultured CD4+ T cell DNA used the Oncomine TCR Beta short-read assay. TCRdb re-derived calls from the PCR reads in MiXCR, one entry per CDR3 protein. The data show 9,500 to 15,000 distinct CDR3 sequences, roughly 30% seen once. Treatment defined: approximately nine-day PBMC culture with coronavirus spike peptide pools or control peptides (ViraFEST assay). The material was CD4+ T cells from blood, cultured in vitro, obtained after SARS-CoV-2 vaccination. These receptor sequences come from a human donor who had recovered from COVID-19.

This rearrangement joins TRBV7-2 to TRBJ1-6; D is possibly TRBD1 (5 bases). There are 15 residues in the CDR3. CDR1 is SGHTA and CDR2 is FQGNSA in the germline V gene. V lost 7 bases and J lost 9, with 19 bases in between. The CDR3 here is CASTNNGAGGSPLHF. The DNA for the CDR3 is TGTGCCAGCACTAATAACGGGGCTGGTGGTTCACCCCTCCACTTT.

The rearrangement joins TRBV6-1 to TRBJ2-4; D not certain. The germline V and J ends were trimmed by 6 bases and 0 bases, with 15 bases remaining between them. CDR1 is MNHNS, CDR2 SASEGT, per germline. This CDR3 has 16 residues. In nucleotides, the CDR3 is TGTGCCAGCAGAGGAACAGATACCATAGCCAAAAACATTCAGTACTTC. Residues: CASRGTDTIAKNIQYF.

This clonotype rates as medium-sized. The gene calls are TRBV7-2 and TRBJ2-1; 13 nucleotides line up with TRBD2. This CDR3 has 15 amino acids. The J segment lost 8 bases and the V segment lost 3 bases, leaving 4 bases of the junction unmatched. The V gene's germline CDR1 is SGHTA and CDR2 FQGNSA. This CDR3 reads CASSLGLAGRDEQFF. The CDR3 DNA follows: TGTGCCAGCAGCTTGGGACTAGCGGGACGGGATGAGCAGTTCTTC.

The DNA of the CDR3 is TGCAGTGCTAGAGATCAGGGGTCGGGGGAAAAACTGTTTTTT. Its translation is CSARDQGSGEKLFF. V is TRBV20-1 and J is TRBJ1-4, with D possibly TRBD1 on 6 matching bases. Between the trimmed V and J ends, which lost 0 bases and 8 bases, there was a span of 13 bases. CDR3 length: 14 residues. Germline V CDR1 and CDR2: DFQATT, SNEGSKA (reference sequence).

This clonotype was recorded a few times. The V and J genes are TRBV19 and TRBJ1-1, with TRBD1 identical over 7 bases. V was clipped by 4 bases and J by 0 bases; unmatched bases: 20. CDR3 length: 20 residues. Germline loops: CDR1 LNHDA, CDR2 SQIVND (reference sequence). As DNA, the CDR3 is TGTGCCAGTAGTAGGCCCCCAAAACGGACAGGCGGGAAACTGAACACTGAAGCTTTCTTT. Its protein product is CASSRPPKRTGGKLNTEAFF.

V is TRBV5-1 and J is TRBJ2-1; 8 nucleotides agree with TRBD2. V trimming: 4 bases; J trimming: 5 bases; junction bases outside the gene matches: 5. Germline CDR1 is SGHRS and CDR2 is YFSETQ. The CDR3 extends over 14 amino acids. CDR3 loop: CASSRLALNNEQFF. CDR3 nucleotides: TGCGCCAGCAGCAGACTAGCGCTTAACAATGAGCAGTTCTTC.

This chain uses TRBV6-1 with TRBJ2-1, with a tentative D call TRBD1 (6 bases). V was pared by 5 bases and J by 16 bases, with 24 bases between. The CDR3 is 14 residues long. CDR1 is MNHNS, CDR2 SASEGT, per germline. Here the CDR3 DNA reads TGTGCCAGCAGTAAGACAGGAGAGGGGAGATTCGAATTCTTC. Translation gives CASSKTGEGRFEFF.

V is TRBV20-1 and J is TRBJ1-1; tentatively, D is TRBD1 (6 bases). Germline CDR1 DFQATT, CDR2 SNEGSKA (reference sequence). CDR3 length: 13 residues. CDR3 DNA: TGCAAGTGTGTTCCGGGACACAACACTGAAGCTTTCTTT. Translation gives CKCVPGHNTEAFF.

This clonotype was observed a few times. The rearrangement links TRBV7-2 to TRBJ2-7, with 8 bases matching TRBD1. This CDR3 has 15 amino acids. V lost 4 bases and J lost 2; bases outside the gene matches: 7. Germline V CDR1 and CDR2: SGHTA, FQGNSA. CDR3 coding DNA: TGTGCCAGCAGCTCGGCAGGGGGCTACACCTACGAGCAGTACTTC. Protein: CASSSAGGYTYEQYF.

This clonotype was seen only a few times. The chain carries TRBV27 and TRBJ2-6, with D hard to call. The CDR3 runs 15 residues. V lost 5 bases, J lost 0 bases, and 8 bases lay in between. CDR1 is MNHEY and CDR2 is SMNVEV in the germline V gene (reference sequence). The CDR3 DNA reads TGTGCCAGCAGTACCCAGGCCTCTGGGGCCAACGTCCTGACTTTC. Protein: CASSTQASGANVLTF.

The gene calls are TRBV6-2 or TRBV6-3 and TRBJ1-1; the D gene is possibly TRBD1 (6 bases). CDR1 MNHEY and CDR2 SVGEGT come from the germline V gene. V lost 5 bases and J lost 5, with 9 bases in between. This CDR3 spans 12 amino acids. The CDR3 sequence is CASSLGATEAFF. The CDR3 DNA reads as TGTGCCAGCAGTCTGGGGGCGACTGAAGCTTTCTTT.

The chain employs TRBV28 and TRBJ1-1; no clear D. Germline V gene sequence: CDR1 MDHEN, CDR2 SYDVKM. This CDR3 is built from 12 residues. Trimming pared 10 bases from V and 11 bases from J, leaving 20 bases between. The CDR3 region is CAIKPGPLEAFF. As DNA, the CDR3 is TGTGCCATTAAACCGGGCCCCCTCGAGGCTTTCTTT.

This clonotype has a handful of counts. V and J are TRBV19 and TRBJ2-6; unclear D gene. The CDR3 runs to 15 residues. The V gene's germline CDR1 is LNHDA and CDR2 SQIVND (reference sequence). V lost 3 bases and J 1 base, leaving 7 bases between the germline ends. The CDR3 DNA is TGTGCCAGTAGTATTACTTATTCTGGGGCCAACGTCCTGACTTTC. This translates into CASSITYSGANVLTF.

This clonotype was counted only a few times. The gene calls are TRBV18 and TRBJ2-7; TRBD2 aligns across 7 bases. This CDR3 region has 15 residues. V lost 1 base and J lost 7; bases outside the gene matches: 10. In germline, CDR1 is KGHSH, CDR2 LQKENI. This chain's CDR3 is CASSPLTGLVEEQYF. CDR3 DNA sequence: TGTGCCAGCTCACCACTAACCGGACTAGTAGAGGAGCAGTACTTC.

This clonotype came up a few times. This rearrangement joins TRBV27 to TRBJ2-5; D gene unclear. There are 14 residues in the CDR3. Deletions cut 3 bases from V and 2 bases from J, with 10 bases between. Germline V gene lookup returns CDR1 MNHEY and CDR2 SMNVEV (reference sequence). CDR3 nucleotides: TGTGCCAGCAGTTTTAGTACCTTACAAGAGACCCAGTACTTC. It codes for CASSFSTLQETQYF.

V gene TRBV27 combines with J gene TRBJ2-1; 7 nucleotides match TRBD2. CDR1 is MNHEY and CDR2 is SMNVEV in the germline V gene (reference sequence). The CDR3 runs 15 residues. V was pared by 2 bases and J by 7 bases, with 8 bases of the junction left unmatched. The CDR3 reads CASSLVGGLWNEQFF. As DNA, the CDR3 is TGTGCCAGCAGTTTAGTGGGAGGGCTTTGGAATGAGCAGTTCTTC.

The V and J genes are TRBV4-3 and TRBJ2-3, with a tentative D call TRBD2 (5 bases). Germline CDR1 LGHNA, CDR2 YSLEER. Deletions cut 0 bases from V and 6 bases from J, with 10 bases between. This CDR3 is built from 14 residues. The CDR3 nucleotides are TGCGCCAGCAGCCAAGAAGGGCGGAGGGATACGCAGTATTTT. Its protein product is CASSQEGRRDTQYF.

With regard to this clonotype: This could be a read error, since a much larger clone is one nucleotide away. The chain combines TRBV7-2 with TRBJ1-5; D may be TRBD1 (6 bases). Deletions cut 8 bases from V and 15 bases from J, with 26 bases between. Germline CDR1 SGHTA, CDR2 FQGNSA. CDR3 length: 14 residues. The CDR3 DNA follows: TGTGCCAGCTCACCTCCCGGGACCCCAGGGGCCCGGCATTTT. Translated: CASSPPGTPGARHF.

The sample holds a few counts of this clonotype. The chain is built from TRBV29-1 and TRBJ1-2; no reliable D call. Deletions cut 2 bases from V and 8 bases from J, with 15 bases between. CDR3 size: 13 residues. In germline, CDR1 is SQVTM, CDR2 ANQGSEA. The chain's CDR3 is CSVESAELRGYTF. DNA for the CDR3: TGCAGCGTTGAATCGGCCGAACTGCGGGGCTACACCTTC.